Presented here are 9 T cell receptor beta chains from one specimen sequenced in a study of cytomegalovirus exposure and HLA in healthy donors. Only in-frame clones appear in the TCRdb table, and some are missing; sequencing was by immunoSEQ multiplex PCR. Counted here are fewer than 150,000 clones, approximately 90% occurring once; the ten biggest clones make up 4% to 5.5%. Sequenced material: PBMCs. Source of these receptors: a man aged 18 to 29 in good health and CMV-seropositive.

This clone has just a few counts. This rearrangement joins TRBV9 to TRBJ2-2; D might be TRBD2 (6 bases). The CDR3 has 13 residues. Germline lookup yields CDR1 SGDLS and CDR2 YYNGEE. The V end was cut by 2 bases, the J end by 6 bases, with 8 bases between. The CDR3 spells CASSVWEAGELFF. In nucleotides, the CDR3 is TGTGCCAGCAGCGTGTGGGAGGCCGGGGAGCTGTTTTTT.

This chain connects TRBV5-5 to TRBJ1-2; 8 bases map to TRBD1. J gave up 7 bases and V 0 bases, and 8 bases lay outside the gene matches. The length of the CDR3 is 15 residues. Germline V lookup: CDR1 SGHKS, CDR2 YYEKEE (reference sequence). CDR3 loop: CASSLDSGRGLGYTF. The DNA of the CDR3 is TGTGCCAGCAGCTTGGACTCGGGCAGGGGGCTTGGCTACACCTTC.

The chain is built from TRBV29-1 and TRBJ2-1; TRBD1 might be the D (5 bases). V was cut by 3 bases and J by 9 bases, with 12 bases left in between. CDR3 length: 12 residues. CDR1 SQVTM and CDR2 ANQGSEA come from the germline V gene. CDR3 in DNA: TGCAGCGTTGAGGCGACAGACGCTGAGCAGTTCTTC. Its protein product is CSVEATDAEQFF.

This rearrangement joins TRBV5-6 to TRBJ2-7; D perhaps matches TRBD2 (6 bases). The V gene lost 4 bases and the J gene lost 2 bases, with 16 bases spanning the gap. Germline V gene lookup returns CDR1 SGHDT and CDR2 YYEEEE. The CDR3 runs 15 residues. For the CDR3, the DNA is TGTGCCAGCAGCCTCTCCCGCGGGGTGCCCTACGAGCAGTACTTC. Protein sequence: CASSLSRGVPYEQYF.

This clone was recorded once. The gene calls are TRBV7-9 and TRBJ1-5; D call uncertain. Trimming left V 1 base short and J 4 bases short, with 14 bases between. This CDR3 comprises 16 residues. CDR1 is SEHNR and CDR2 is FQNEAQ in the germline V gene (reference sequence). CDR3 residues: CASSLGEESKNQPQHF. The CDR3 nucleotides read TGTGCCAGCAGCTTAGGGGAGGAGTCCAAGAATCAGCCCCAGCATTTT.

This clone was observed once. As DNA, the CDR3 is TGTGCCAGCAGCTTAGGGGCAGGGCAAGAGACCCAGTACTTC. This codes for CASSLGAGQETQYF. The J gene is TRBJ2-5, the V gene TRBV7-9, with D possibly TRBD1 on 5 matching bases. The CDR3 length is 14 residues. Germline CDR1 and CDR2: SEHNR and FQNEAQ (reference sequence). V gave up 1 base and J gave up 2 bases, with 8 bases separating them.

The chain employs TRBV19 and TRBJ2-7, with a weak D call TRBD1 (6 bases). Germline CDR1 reads LNHDA; CDR2 reads SQIVND (reference sequence). Trimming left V 4 bases short and J 0 bases short, with 16 bases between. The CDR3 spans 16 residues. The CDR3 region has the DNA TGTGCCAGTAGTAGGGGGACCAGGGGTGTCTCCTACGAGCAGTACTTC. Protein sequence: CASSRGTRGVSYEQYF.

This sequence joins TRBV21-1 and TRBJ1-5. TRBV21-1 is termed a pseudogene. The CDR3 length is 17 residues. The CDR3 here is CASSKIGPRCRDQPQHF. The DNA for the CDR3 is TGTGCCAGCAGCAAAATAGGTCCTAGGTGTCGGGATCAGCCCCAGCATTTT.

The chain links TRBV7-8 to TRBJ1-1; 7 bases line up with TRBD1. Unmatched junction bases numbered 11, after V lost 3 bases and J lost 4 bases. The CDR3 runs 16 residues. Germline assignment: CDR1 SGHVS and CDR2 FQNEAQ. The CDR3 DNA reads TGTGCCAGCAGCTTGGACAGGAGTATCCGGGGCACTGAAGCTTTCTTT. Amino acid sequence: CASSLDRSIRGTEAFF. Complete variable domain (other parts from reference TRBV7-8 and TRBJ1-1): GAGVSQSPRYKVAKRGQDVALRCDPISGHVSLFWYQQALGQGPEFLTYFQNEAQLDKSGLPSDRFFAERPEGSVSTLKIQRTQQEDSAVYLCASSLDRSIRGTEAFFGQGTRLTVV.